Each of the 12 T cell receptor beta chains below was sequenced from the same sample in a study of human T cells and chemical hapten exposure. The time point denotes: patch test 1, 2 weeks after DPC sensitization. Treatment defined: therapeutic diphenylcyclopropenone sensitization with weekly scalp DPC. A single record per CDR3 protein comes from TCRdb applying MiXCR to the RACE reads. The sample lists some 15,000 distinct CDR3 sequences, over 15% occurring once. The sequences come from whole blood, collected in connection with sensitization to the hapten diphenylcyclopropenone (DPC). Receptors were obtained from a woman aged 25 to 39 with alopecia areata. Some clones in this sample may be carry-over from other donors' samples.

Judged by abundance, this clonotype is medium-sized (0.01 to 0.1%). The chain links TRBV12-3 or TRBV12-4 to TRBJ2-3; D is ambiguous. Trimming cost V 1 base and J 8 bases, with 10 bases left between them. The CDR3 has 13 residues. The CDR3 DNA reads TGTGCCAGCAGTTTAGGGATCCCTGGTACGCAGTATTTT. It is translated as CASSLGIPGTQYF.

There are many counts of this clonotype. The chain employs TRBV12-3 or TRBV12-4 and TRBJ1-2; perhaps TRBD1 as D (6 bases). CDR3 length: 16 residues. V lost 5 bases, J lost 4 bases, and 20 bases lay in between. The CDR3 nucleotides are TGTGCCAGCAGTACAAATACAGGGAGCCTTTTCTATGGCTACACCTTC. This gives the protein CASSTNTGSLFYGYTF.

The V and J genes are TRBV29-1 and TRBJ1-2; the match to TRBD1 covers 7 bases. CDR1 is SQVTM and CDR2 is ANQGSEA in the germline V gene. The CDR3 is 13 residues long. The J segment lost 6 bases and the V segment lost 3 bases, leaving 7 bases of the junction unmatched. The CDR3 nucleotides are TGCAGCGTTGACAGGGCAGGGGGAAATGGCTACACCTTC. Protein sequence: CSVDRAGGNGYTF. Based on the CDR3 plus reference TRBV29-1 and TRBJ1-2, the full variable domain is SAVISQKPSRDICQRGTSLTIQCQVDSQVTMMFWYRQQPGQSLTLIATANQGSEATYESGFVIDKFPISRPNLTFSTLTVSNMSPEDSSIYLCSVDRAGGNGYTFGSGTRLTVV.

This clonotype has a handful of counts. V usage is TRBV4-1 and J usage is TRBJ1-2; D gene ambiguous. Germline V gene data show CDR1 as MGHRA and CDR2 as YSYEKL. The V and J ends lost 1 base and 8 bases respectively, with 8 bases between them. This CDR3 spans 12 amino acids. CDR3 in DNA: TGCGCCAGCAGCCAAGGGAGAAACGGCTACACCTTC. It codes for CASSQGRNGYTF.

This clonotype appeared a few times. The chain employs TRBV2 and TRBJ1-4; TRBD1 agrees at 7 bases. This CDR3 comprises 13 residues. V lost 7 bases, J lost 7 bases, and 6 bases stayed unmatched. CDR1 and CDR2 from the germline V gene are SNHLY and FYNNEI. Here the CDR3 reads CASTGTVGEKLFF. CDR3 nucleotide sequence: TGTGCCAGCACCGGGACAGTTGGTGAAAAACTGTTTTTT.

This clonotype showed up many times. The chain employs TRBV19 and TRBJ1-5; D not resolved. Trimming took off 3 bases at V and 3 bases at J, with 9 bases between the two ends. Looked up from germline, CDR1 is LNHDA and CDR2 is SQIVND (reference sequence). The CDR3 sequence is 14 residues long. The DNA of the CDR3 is TGTGCCAGTAGTATCGTAGGGAACAATCAGCCCCAGCATTTT. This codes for CASSIVGNNQPQHF. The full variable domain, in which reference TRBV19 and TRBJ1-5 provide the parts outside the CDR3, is DGGITQSPKYLFRKEGQNVTLSCEQNLNHDAMYWYRQDPGQGLRLIYYSQIVNDFQKGDIAEGYSVSREKKESFPLTVTSAQKNPTAFYLCASSIVGNNQPQHFGDGTRLSIL.

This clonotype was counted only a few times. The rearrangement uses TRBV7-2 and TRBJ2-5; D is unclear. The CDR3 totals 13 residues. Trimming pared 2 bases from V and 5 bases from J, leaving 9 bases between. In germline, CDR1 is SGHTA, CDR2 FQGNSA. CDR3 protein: CASSLRLQETQYF. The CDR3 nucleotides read TGTGCCAGCAGCTTAAGACTGCAGGAGACCCAGTACTTC.

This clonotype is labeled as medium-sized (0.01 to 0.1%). As DNA, the CDR3 is TGCGCCAGCAGCTTGGACGGACGGACGAACACTGAAGCTTTCTTT. This encodes CASSLDGRTNTEAFF. V and J are TRBV5-1 and TRBJ1-1; no clear D. V gave up 0 bases and J gave up 1 base, with 10 bases separating them. CDR3 length: 15 amino acids. Per germline, CDR1 SGHRS and CDR2 YFSETQ.

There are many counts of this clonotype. The CDR3 is CARRVDREIFLGGYTF. The CDR3 coding sequence is TGTGCCAGACGAGTCGACAGGGAAATTTTCTTGGGGGGCTACACCTTC. This chain connects TRBV2 to TRBJ1-2; 7 bases agree with TRBD1. The CDR3 is 16 amino acids. Germline assignment: CDR1 SNHLY and CDR2 FYNNEI. With 9 bases clipped from V and 8 bases from J, the junction kept 21 bases outside the gene matches. The full variable domain, its missing parts supplied by reference TRBV2 and TRBJ1-2, is EPEVTQTPSHQVTQMGQEVILRCVPISNHLYFYWYRQILGQKVEFLVSFYNNEISEKSEIFDDQFSVERPDGSNFTLKIRSTKLEDSAMYFCARRVDREIFLGGYTFGSGTRLTVV.

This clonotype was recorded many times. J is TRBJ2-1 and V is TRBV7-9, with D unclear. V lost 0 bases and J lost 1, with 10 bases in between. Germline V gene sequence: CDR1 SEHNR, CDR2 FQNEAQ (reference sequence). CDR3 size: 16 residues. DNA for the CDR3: TGTGCCAGCAGCTTAGCTGGTTACGGGTCCTACAATGAGCAGTTCTTC. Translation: CASSLAGYGSYNEQFF.

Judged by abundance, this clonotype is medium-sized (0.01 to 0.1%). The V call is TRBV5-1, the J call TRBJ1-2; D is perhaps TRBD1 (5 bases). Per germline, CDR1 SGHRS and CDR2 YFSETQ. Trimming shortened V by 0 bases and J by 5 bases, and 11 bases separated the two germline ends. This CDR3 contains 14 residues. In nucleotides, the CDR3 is TGCGCCAGCAGCTTGGGGTCAGGGAGGTATGGCTACACCTTC. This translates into CASSLGSGRYGYTF.

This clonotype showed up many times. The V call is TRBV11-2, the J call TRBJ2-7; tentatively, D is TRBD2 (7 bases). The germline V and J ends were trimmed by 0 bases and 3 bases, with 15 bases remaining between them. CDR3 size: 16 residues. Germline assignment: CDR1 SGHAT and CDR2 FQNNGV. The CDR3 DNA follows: TGTGCCAGCAGCTTAGATCGGGGGGCAGGCTTCTACGAGCAGTACTTC. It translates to CASSLDRGAGFYEQYF.